The source of this TCR beta chain is a study of spatial heterogeneity in lung cancer. Overall study results and limits: Mutation tallies in tumors tracked expanded intratumoral alpha and beta TCR counts.

As for this clonotype: What it binds is unknown.

Time point meaning: sample taken at primary tumor resection. One entry per CDR3 protein, called by TCRdb with MiXCR from the 5' RACE reads. Seen here are 20,000 to 30,000 distinct CDR3 sequences, roughly 10% observed once, and the top ten hold less than 9.5%. The sample was lung tumor tissue, taken at surgery. This sequence originates from a male donor with early-stage non-small cell lung cancer.

DNA of the CDR3: TGCGCCAGCAGCTTGGGGACCCAAAGGACAGGGTATCATAGCGAGCAGTACTTC. It codes for CASSLGTQRTGYHSEQYF. V and J are TRBV5-1 and TRBJ2-7; 8 bases agree with TRBD1. V shed 0 bases, J shed 6 bases, and the junction held 17 bases outside the gene matches. CDR3 length: 18 amino acids. Germline CDR1 reads SGHRS; CDR2 reads YFSETQ. The full variable domain, rest sourced from reference TRBV5-1 and TRBJ2-7, is KAGVTQTPRYLIKTRGQQVTLSCSPISGHRSVSWYQQTPGQGLQFLFEYFSETQRNKGNFPGRFSGRQFSNSRSEMNVSTLELGDSALYLCASSLGTQRTGYHSEQYFGPGTRLTVT.